These 10 T cell receptor beta chains came from one sample sequenced in a study of CD8+ T cells in alopecia areata. Noted treatment: oral pan-JAK inhibitor, 5-10 mg twice daily. TCR sequencing used cDNA made by reverse transcription of extracted RNA. Assay: immunoSEQ multiplex PCR; the TCRdb copy retains only in-frame clones and omits some. This table has 150,000 to 200,000 clones, around 59% appearing once. This sample comprised CD4+ T cells sorted from blood, obtained at week 24, from a patient treated with tofacitinib. The receptors stem from a human donor with alopecia areata.

This chain links TRBV27 with TRBJ2-7; a weak D match, TRBD1 (6 bases). Trimming pared 7 bases from V and 0 bases from J, leaving 16 bases between. This CDR3 is 15 amino acids long. In germline, CDR1 is MNHEY, CDR2 SMNVEV (reference sequence). The CDR3 protein is CASTETGGSSYEQYF. Written as DNA, the CDR3 is TGTGCCAGCACCGAGACAGGCGGTTCCTCCTACGAGCAGTACTTC.

This sequence joins TRBV6-5 and TRBJ2-7, with no clear D. The CDR3 is made up of 12 amino acids. Looked up from germline, CDR1 is MNHEY and CDR2 is SVGAGI. Trimming took 6 bases from V and 7 from J, leaving 13 bases between them. The CDR3 spells CASSPPKGEQYF. The DNA for the CDR3 is TGTGCCAGCAGCCCCCCGAAGGGAGAGCAGTACTTC.

This clone was seen a handful of times. The chain carries TRBV5-1 and TRBJ1-1, with a weak D call TRBD1 (5 bases). Germline CDR1 and CDR2: SGHRS and YFSETQ. This CDR3 is 14 amino acids long. Trimming removed 4 bases at V and 4 bases at J, with 14 bases between. CDR3 amino acids: CASSPDRGGTEAFF. CDR3 nucleotides: TGCGCCAGCAGCCCGGATAGGGGAGGCACTGAAGCTTTCTTT.

This clone was detected only a few times. This sequence joins TRBV11-1 and TRBJ2-2; no reliable D call. Germline V lookup: CDR1 SGHAT, CDR2 FQDESV (reference sequence). The CDR3 loop spans 15 amino acids. V was cut by 6 bases and J by 2 bases, with 13 bases left in between. The CDR3 loop reads CASRVRNLNTGELFF. DNA of the CDR3: TGTGCCAGCAGAGTACGGAATCTAAACACCGGGGAGCTGTTTTTT. Together with reference TRBV11-1 and TRBJ2-2, the CDR3 gives the full variable domain: EAEVAQSPRYKITEKSQAVAFWCDPISGHATLYWYRQILGQGPELLVQFQDESVVDDSQLPKDRFSAERLKGVDSTLKIQPAELGDSAMYLCASRVRNLNTGELFFGEGSRLTVL.

The J gene is TRBJ2-7, the V gene TRBV19; 10 bases are shared with TRBD1. V was pared by 7 bases and J by 2 bases, with 5 bases of the junction left unmatched. CDR3 length equals 14 residues. In germline, CDR1 is LNHDA, CDR2 SQIVND (reference sequence). Written as DNA, the CDR3 is TGTGCCAGTACCCGGACAGGGGGGACCTACGAGCAGTACTTC. Translation: CASTRTGGTYEQYF.

The rearrangement joins TRBV27 to TRBJ2-2; TRBD2 matches at 7 bases. The CDR3 has 14 residues. Per germline, CDR1 MNHEY and CDR2 SMNVEV (reference sequence). J was trimmed by 4 bases and V by 6 bases; bases with no gene match: 5. CDR3 nucleotide sequence: TGTGCCAGCAGAGGCGGGGGTGGCACCGGGGAGCTGTTTTTT. It translates to CASRGGGGTGELFF.

V is TRBV15 and J is TRBJ1-3; the D is unclear. V was shortened by 5 bases and J by 4 bases, with 12 bases between the two germline ends. The CDR3 is 14 residues long. Germline values: CDR1 LNHNV, CDR2 YYDKDF (reference sequence). The CDR3 region is CATSARRAGNTIYF. As DNA, the CDR3 is TGTGCCACCAGCGCCCGGAGGGCGGGAAACACCATATATTTT.

The chain joins TRBV7-2 to TRBJ2-5; TRBD1 might be the D (6 bases). The CDR3 is 19 residues long. Germline assignment: CDR1 SGHTA and CDR2 FQGNSA. Trimming shortened V by 1 base and J by 2 bases, and 23 bases separated the two germline ends. CDR3 region: CASSLGGPTRRSPQETQYF. For the CDR3, the DNA is TGTGCCAGCAGCTTAGGGGGGCCCACTAGACGTTCACCTCAAGAGACCCAGTACTTC.

The chain combines TRBV6-6 with TRBJ1-2; unclear D gene. The germline CDR1 and CDR2 sequences are MNHNY and SVGAGI (reference sequence). V lost 8 bases and J 5 bases, leaving 15 bases between the germline ends. The CDR3 sequence is 13 residues long. CDR3 bases: TGTGCCAGCGGACTGCAATCCCTATATGGCTACACCTTC. Its translation: CASGLQSLYGYTF.

V gene TRBV7-9 combines with J gene TRBJ1-1, with D tentatively TRBD1 (6 bases). Germline V lookup: CDR1 SEHNR, CDR2 FQNEAQ (reference sequence). Trimming removed 3 bases from V and 0 bases from J, with 11 bases in between. The CDR3 is 15 residues long. CDR3 DNA: TGTGCCAGCAGCTTTCAGGGGCCAATGAACACTGAAGCTTTCTTT. As protein: CASSFQGPMNTEAFF.